This passage covers 17 T cell receptor beta chains from one sample sequenced in a study of PD-1 blockade in mismatch repair-deficient tumors. Assay: immunoSEQ multiplex PCR; the TCRdb copy retains only in-frame clones and omits some. This table has tens of thousands of clones, 80% to 90% appearing once. Specimen: peripheral blood, collected 2 weeks after starting pembrolizumab. Receptor source: an adult with mismatch repair-deficient cancer.

The chain links TRBV30 to TRBJ2-7; 10 nucleotides match TRBD1. Trimming took 1 base from V and 2 from J; bases not matched to a gene: 5. CDR1 and CDR2 (germline): GTSNPN, SVGIG (reference sequence). CDR3 length equals 15 residues. Here the CDR3 DNA reads TGTGCCTGGAGTGGGGGACAGGGGAACACCTACGAGCAGTACTTC. It yields the protein CAWSGGQGNTYEQYF.

V usage is TRBV11-2 and J usage is TRBJ1-5, with TRBD1 identical over 8 bases. The germline V gene encodes CDR1 SGHAT and CDR2 FQNNGV. The CDR3 consists of 14 residues. Trimming took 5 bases from V and 6 from J; bases not matched to a gene: 6. The CDR3 region is CASSLTGEGQPQHF. CDR3 in DNA: TGTGCCAGCAGCCTGACAGGGGAAGGTCAGCCCCAGCATTTT.

The chain recombines TRBV11-3 with TRBJ2-7; D might be TRBD1 (5 bases). The CDR3 loop spans 13 amino acids. The V gene's germline CDR1 is SGHNT and CDR2 YENEEA. Trimming took 5 bases from V and 6 from J, leaving 14 bases between them. CDR3 sequence: CASSPYPGFEQYF. Written as DNA, the CDR3 is TGTGCCAGCAGCCCATACCCAGGGTTCGAGCAGTACTTC.

The CDR3 here is CASSLLRDGAYGYTF. The CDR3 nucleotides are TGCGCCAGCAGCCTCCTCCGGGACGGGGCCTATGGCTACACCTTC. The genes are TRBV4-1 and TRBJ1-2; the D gene is possibly TRBD1 (5 bases). Trimming stripped 4 bases from V and 4 bases from J, with 16 bases between. The CDR3 is 15 amino acids. Looked up from germline, CDR1 is MGHRA and CDR2 is YSYEKL.

This clone was observed a handful of times. The V and J genes are TRBV10-3 and TRBJ1-5; D gene uncertain. The CDR3 runs 14 residues. The V end was cut by 0 bases, the J end by 6 bases, with 9 bases between. Germline V gene sequence: CDR1 ENHRY, CDR2 SYGVKD. The CDR3 is CAISESEEGQPQHF. CDR3 in DNA: TGTGCCATCAGTGAGTCCGAGGAAGGTCAGCCCCAGCATTTT.

The V and J genes are TRBV2 and TRBJ2-2; 7 positions agree with TRBD1. J gave up 4 bases and V 9 bases, and 2 bases lay outside the gene matches. The CDR3 is made up of 12 amino acids. Germline loops: CDR1 SNHLY, CDR2 FYNNEI. CDR3 DNA: TGTGCCAGGGGGGACAGCACCGGGGAGCTGTTTTTT. Its translation: CARGDSTGELFF.

The V gene is TRBV6-1, the J gene TRBJ2-3; D possibly corresponds to TRBD1 (6 bases). The germline V gene encodes CDR1 MNHNS and CDR2 SASEGT. Trimming pared 4 bases from V and 14 bases from J, leaving 16 bases between. This CDR3 is built from 12 residues. CDR3 residues: CASSGTANAPYF. CDR3 DNA: TGTGCCAGCAGTGGGACAGCCAATGCGCCGTATTTT.

This rearrangement joins TRBV29-1 to TRBJ2-7; 9 nucleotides line up with TRBD2. The V and J ends lost 4 bases and 3 bases, in that order; junction bases with no gene match: 4. Germline CDR1 and CDR2: SQVTM and ANQGSEA. The CDR3 contains 13 residues. CDR3 amino acids: CSVAGTSSYEQYF. The CDR3 bases are TGCAGCGTTGCCGGGACTAGCAGCTACGAGCAGTACTTC.

This clone was observed once. The rearrangement joins TRBV2 to TRBJ2-6; D call uncertain. V was shortened by 3 bases and J by 4 bases, with 13 bases between the two germline ends. The CDR3 consists of 16 residues. Germline lookup yields CDR1 SNHLY and CDR2 FYNNEI. The CDR3 nucleotides read TGTGCCAGCAGTGATTGGGTAGGGATCGGGGCCAACGTCCTGACTTTC. It translates to CASSDWVGIGANVLTF.

The rearrangement links TRBV5-1 to TRBJ1-5; 10 bases align to TRBD1. Trimming at V came to 2 bases and at J to 6 bases, leaving 2 bases not matched to a gene. The CDR3 runs 14 residues. The germline CDR1 and CDR2 sequences are SGHRS and YFSETQ. This CDR3 reads CASSLGTGVQPQHF. The CDR3 DNA sequence: TGCGCCAGCAGCTTAGGGACAGGGGTTCAGCCCCAGCATTTT.

This rearrangement joins TRBV7-2 to TRBJ1-5; D remains unclear. V was shortened by 3 bases and J by 2 bases, with 8 bases between the two germline ends. This CDR3 spans 14 amino acids. Looked up from germline, CDR1 is SGHTA and CDR2 is FQGNSA. CDR3 amino acids: CASSFKGGNQPQHF. The CDR3 DNA is TGTGCCAGCAGCTTCAAAGGAGGCAATCAGCCCCAGCATTTT.

The genes are TRBV30 and TRBJ1-4; no clear D gene. This CDR3 has 14 amino acids. Trimming pared 0 bases from V and 4 bases from J, leaving 9 bases between. Germline CDR1 and CDR2: GTSNPN and SVGIG (reference sequence). The DNA of the CDR3 is TGTGCCTGGAGTGTAGGTTTTGGTAATGAAAAACTGTTTTTT. This gives the protein CAWSVGFGNEKLFF.

The gene calls are TRBV5-4 and TRBJ2-7; 8 nucleotides align to TRBD2. The germline V gene has CDR1 SGHNT and CDR2 YYREEE (reference sequence). Unmatched junction bases numbered 6, after V lost 1 base and J lost 3 bases. The CDR3 contains 15 residues. Here the CDR3 reads CASSLMAGGRYEQYF. DNA of the CDR3: TGTGCCAGCAGCTTGATGGCGGGAGGCCGCTACGAGCAGTACTTC.

The chain is built from TRBV9 and TRBJ1-3; the D is unclear. CDR1 is SGDLS, CDR2 YYNGEE, per germline. Trimming took 4 bases from V and 2 from J, leaving 13 bases between them. CDR3 length: 15 amino acids. The CDR3 loop is CASSLSDVAGNTIYF. The CDR3 region has the DNA TGTGCCAGCAGCCTATCGGACGTAGCTGGAAACACCATATATTTT.

This clone occurred once. CDR3 DNA: TGTGCCAGCAGTTACTACAGGGGTGGCGGGGAGCTGTTTTTT. This translates into CASSYYRGGGELFF. The chain recombines TRBV6-5 with TRBJ2-2; 7 bases match TRBD1. Germline CDR1 MNHEY, CDR2 SVGAGI. The CDR3 covers 14 residues. Losses at the gene ends were 1 base for V and 7 bases for J; bases not matched to a gene: 3.

The V and J genes are TRBV13 and TRBJ2-5; 12 nucleotides align to TRBD1. J gave up 5 bases and V 5 bases, and 9 bases lay outside the gene matches. The CDR3 consists of 16 residues. The V gene's germline CDR1 is PRHDT and CDR2 FYEKMQ (reference sequence). CDR3: CASSGPGTGGRETQYF. CDR3 bases: TGTGCCAGCAGCGGACCCGGGACAGGGGGCCGGGAGACCCAGTACTTC.

In nucleotides, the CDR3 is TGTGCCAGCAGCTCCTCAAGGTGGGAGCTGTTTTTT. As protein: CASSSSRWELFF. The V and J genes are TRBV7-9 and TRBJ2-2; D not certain. With 4 bases removed from V and 9 bases from J, the gap between germline ends came to 9 bases. This CDR3 spans 12 amino acids. Germline values: CDR1 SEHNR, CDR2 FQNEAQ (reference sequence).